The source of this T cell receptor (beta chain) is a study of Ad26.COV2.S vaccination and SARS-CoV-2 variants. Turning to the study itself: It was the COV1001 Ad26.COV2.S trial arm that included the donor.

The treatment here: around 19 received Ad26.COV2.S at low or high dose, single or two shots; 5 received placebo; per-sample allocation not given. After the first vaccine or placebo injection, samples were drawn on day 63. TCRdb's table, derived via immunoSEQ multiplex PCR, lists solely in-frame clones and lacks some. The sample carries fewer than 800,000 clones, about 90% recorded once. This CDR3 contains 15 residues. Germline CDR1 SGHVS, CDR2 FNYEAQ. V was clipped by 1 base and J by 6 bases, with 16 bases between them. This TCR came from a person aged 18-60 years who received the Ad26.COV2.S COVID-19 vaccine or a placebo. The sample here was peripheral blood, taken in a trial of Ad26.COV2.S vaccine versus placebo. This chain links TRBV7-6 with TRBJ2-7; D is possibly TRBD2 (5 bases). The CDR3 coding sequence is TGTGCCAGCAGCTTAGATACTAGTGAAAACCCCGAGCAGTACTTC. Protein sequence: CASSLDTSENPEQYF.